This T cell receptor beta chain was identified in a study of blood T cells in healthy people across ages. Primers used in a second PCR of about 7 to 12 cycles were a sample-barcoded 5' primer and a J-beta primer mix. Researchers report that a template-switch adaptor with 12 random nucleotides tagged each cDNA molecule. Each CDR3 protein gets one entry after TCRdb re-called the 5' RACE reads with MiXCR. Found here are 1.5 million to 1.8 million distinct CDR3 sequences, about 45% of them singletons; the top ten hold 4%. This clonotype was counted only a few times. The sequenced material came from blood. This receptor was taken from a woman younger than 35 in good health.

CDR3 bases: TGTGCCAGCAGCTTAGATGGGGAACAGACCACGAGCACAGATACGCAGTATTTT. Translation gives CASSLDGEQTTSTDTQYF. The chain recombines TRBV11-2 with TRBJ2-3, with D unresolved. Looked up from germline, CDR1 is SGHAT and CDR2 is FQNNGV. The CDR3 is 18 residues long. Between the trimmed V and J ends, which lost 0 bases and 0 bases, there was a span of 16 bases.